The next 15 T cell receptor beta chains were all read from a single sample in a study of T cells after posttransplantation cyclophosphamide. Produced via immunoSEQ multiplex PCR; TCRdb's table is partial and in-frame only. The sample lists roughly 13,000 clones, approximately 73% seen once, with 1% to 1.5% in the top ten. Material for sequencing was memory CD4+ T cells sorted from PBMCs. The receptors originated from a man between 45 and 60 years old.

For the CDR3, the DNA is TGTGCCAGCTCACCACGGGCTTCAAGGACTGGGAACACTGAAGCTTTCTTT. This translates into CASSPRASRTGNTEAFF. The rearrangement links TRBV18 to TRBJ1-1; D is undetermined. V lost 1 base to trimming and J lost 1 base, with 16 bases between them. Germline V gene sequence: CDR1 KGHSH, CDR2 LQKENI. The CDR3 extends over 17 amino acids.

The gene calls are TRBV18 and TRBJ1-5, with a possible D match to TRBD1 (5 bases). V was clipped by 2 bases and J by 9 bases, with 17 bases between them. This CDR3 is built from 15 residues. Germline loops: CDR1 KGHSH, CDR2 LQKENI. As DNA, the CDR3 is TGTGCCAGCTCACCAGTCGACAGTATATTAGGGCCCCAGCATTTT. It specifies CASSPVDSILGPQHF. Full variable domain (outside the CDR3, taken from reference TRBV18 and TRBJ1-5): NAGVMQNPRHLVRRRGQEARLRCSPMKGHSHVYWYRQLPEEGLKFMVYLQKENIIDESGMPKERFSAEFPKEGPSILRIQQVVRGDSAAYFCASSPVDSILGPQHFGDGTRLSIL.

This clone was picked up one time. The CDR3 DNA reads as TGTGCCAGTAGTATAAGGGACAGAACGAATCAGCCCCAGCATTTT. Translating it yields CASSIRDRTNQPQHF. J is TRBJ1-5 and V is TRBV19, with 7 bases aligning to TRBD1. Germline values: CDR1 LNHDA, CDR2 SQIVND (reference sequence). V lost 2 bases to trimming and J lost 4 bases; unmatched junction nucleotides: 5. The CDR3 is 15 residues long.

The chain links TRBV19 to TRBJ2-1; TRBD2 matches 7 bases. CDR1 and CDR2 (germline): LNHDA, SQIVND (reference sequence). Losses at the gene ends were 6 bases for V and 9 bases for J; bases not matched to a gene: 14. The CDR3 length is 15 residues. The CDR3 loop is CASSPSPASGSEQFF. As DNA, the CDR3 is TGTGCCAGTAGCCCCTCCCCCGCTAGCGGTAGTGAGCAGTTCTTC. The complete variable domain, with remaining parts taken from reference TRBV19 and TRBJ2-1, reads DGGITQSPKYLFRKEGQNVTLSCEQNLNHDAMYWYRQDPGQGLRLIYYSQIVNDFQKGDIAEGYSVSREKKESFPLTVTSAQKNPTAFYLCASSPSPASGSEQFFGPGTRLTVL.

This rearrangement joins TRBV18 to TRBJ2-7, with 7 nucleotides matching TRBD1. CDR1 and CDR2 from the germline V gene are KGHSH and LQKENI. V was pared by 6 bases and J by 7 bases, with 18 bases of the junction left unmatched. This CDR3 has 16 residues. The DNA for the CDR3 is TGTGCCAGCTCTAAACTACCCGGGACAGACCACGTAGAGCAGTACTTC. This codes for CASSKLPGTDHVEQYF. Full variable domain (outside the CDR3, taken from reference TRBV18 and TRBJ2-7): NAGVMQNPRHLVRRRGQEARLRCSPMKGHSHVYWYRQLPEEGLKFMVYLQKENIIDESGMPKERFSAEFPKEGPSILRIQQVVRGDSAAYFCASSKLPGTDHVEQYFGPGTRLTVT.

This clone was seen a single time. The J gene is TRBJ2-7, the V gene TRBV7-8, with 8 bases matching TRBD1. After removal of 6 bases from V and 6 bases from J, the junction contained 10 bases not matched to a gene. The CDR3 consists of 14 residues. The germline CDR1 and CDR2 sequences are SGHVS and FQNEAQ. The CDR3, as DNA: TGTGCCAGCAGACCAACCGGGACAGGTAGCGAGCAGTACTTC. Translated, it gives CASRPTGTGSEQYF.

This sequence joins TRBV4-1 and TRBJ1-5, with TRBD1 as a possible D gene (5 bases). The CDR3 has 15 residues. The V end lost 6 bases, the J end lost 0 bases, and 12 bases lay between the germline ends. The germline gives CDR1 MGHRA, CDR2 YSYEKL. The CDR3 region has the DNA TGCGCCAGCAGATCAACTGGGGCTAGCAATCAGCCCCAGCATTTT. Translated: CASRSTGASNQPQHF.

This clone was counted a few times. V and J are TRBV5-4 and TRBJ2-1; 13 nucleotides agree with TRBD2. From germline, CDR1 is SGHNT and CDR2 YYREEE (reference sequence). J lost 4 bases, V lost 3 bases, and 4 bases had no gene match. The CDR3 covers 16 residues. CDR3 sequence (DNA): TGTGCCAGCAGCTACGGGACTAGCGGGGATTACAATGAGCAGTTCTTC. This encodes CASSYGTSGDYNEQFF. Combining the CDR3 with reference TRBV5-4 and TRBJ2-1 gives the whole variable domain ETGVTQSPTHLIKTRGQQVTLRCSSQSGHNTVSWYQQALGQGPQFIFQYYREEENGRGNFPPRFSGLQFPNYSSELNVNALELDDSALYLCASSYGTSGDYNEQFFGPGTRLTVL.

This clone was counted between two and nine times. The V gene is TRBV19, the J gene TRBJ1-2; 9 bases map to TRBD1. The J segment lost 7 bases and the V segment lost 5 bases, leaving 11 bases of the junction unmatched. Germline assignment: CDR1 LNHDA and CDR2 SQIVND (reference sequence). The CDR3 runs 15 residues. The CDR3 reads CASSPTGTGTVGYTF. CDR3 nucleotides: TGTGCCAGTAGTCCCACCGGGACAGGGACGGTTGGCTACACCTTC.

The CDR3 sequence is CASSLPVVDTEAFF. The CDR3 region has the DNA TGCGCCAGCAGCCTACCTGTAGTGGACACTGAAGCTTTCTTT. This chain joins TRBV4-1 and TRBJ1-1; D unresolved. The length of the CDR3 is 14 residues. Germline lookup yields CDR1 MGHRA and CDR2 YSYEKL. Trimming left V 4 bases short and J 3 bases short, with 12 bases between.

The V call is TRBV4-1, the J call TRBJ2-7; the D gene is possibly TRBD2 (5 bases). Germline values: CDR1 MGHRA, CDR2 YSYEKL. CDR3 length: 16 amino acids. Trimming shortened V by 3 bases and J by 2 bases, and 17 bases separated the two germline ends. The CDR3 DNA sequence: TGCGCCAGCAGCCAGACCCTAACCGGGGTAACCTACGAGCAGTACTTC. Residues: CASSQTLTGVTYEQYF.

J is TRBJ2-3 and V is TRBV5-4, with 11 positions matching TRBD2. This CDR3 is 16 amino acids long. Germline V gene data show CDR1 as SGHNT and CDR2 as YYREEE (reference sequence). The V segment lost 5 bases and the J segment 1 base; nucleotides outside the gene matches: 6. This CDR3 reads CASSSGGALGTDTQYF. The DNA of the CDR3 is TGTGCCAGCAGTAGCGGGGGGGCTTTGGGCACAGATACGCAGTATTTT. Complete variable domain (other parts from reference TRBV5-4 and TRBJ2-3): ETGVTQSPTHLIKTRGQQVTLRCSSQSGHNTVSWYQQALGQGPQFIFQYYREEENGRGNFPPRFSGLQFPNYSSELNVNALELDDSALYLCASSSGGALGTDTQYFGPGTRLTVL.

The rearrangement joins TRBV9 to TRBJ1-3; TRBD1 matches at 7 bases. In germline, CDR1 is SGDLS, CDR2 YYNGEE. With V trimmed by 0 bases and J by 5 bases, 5 bases remained unmatched. The CDR3 has 15 residues. The CDR3 here is CASSVGATGRNTIYF. The CDR3 DNA is TGTGCCAGCAGCGTAGGGGCGACAGGGCGAAACACCATATATTTT.

This rearrangement joins TRBV19 to TRBJ1-3; weak D call: TRBD1 (6 bases). Germline CDR1 is LNHDA and CDR2 is SQIVND (reference sequence). The CDR3 consists of 16 residues. V lost 5 bases and J lost 0, with 14 bases in between. The CDR3 region is CASSSGHINSGNTIYF. The DNA for the CDR3 is TGTGCCAGTAGTTCGGGACACATTAACTCTGGAAACACCATATATTTT.

The CDR3, as DNA: TGTGCCAGCAGCTTGGAGGGGCCCTACGGGAATGAGCAGTTCTTC. Its translation: CASSLEGPYGNEQFF. The J gene is TRBJ2-1, the V gene TRBV5-6; tentative D call: TRBD1 (5 bases). With 0 bases removed from V and 7 bases from J, the gap between germline ends came to 14 bases. This CDR3 has 15 residues. Germline CDR1 and CDR2: SGHDT and YYEEEE.